These 3 T cell receptor beta chains originate from one sample sequenced in a study of blood T cells in healthy people across ages. Alongside a J-beta primer mix, a sample-barcoded 5' primer served in a second PCR lasting roughly 7 to 12 cycles. TCRdb reprocessed the 5' RACE reads with MiXCR, giving one entry per CDR3 protein. This table holds 1.8 million or so distinct CDR3 sequences, 35% to 50% found once. Sequenced input: blood. Receptor source: a human donor in good health.

V gene TRBV28 combines with J gene TRBJ2-7; TRBD1 aligns across 10 bases. CDR1 MDHEN and CDR2 SYDVKM come from the germline V gene. This CDR3 has 16 residues. V lost 4 bases, J lost 2 bases, and 8 bases stayed unmatched. This CDR3 reads CASSSDRGITTYEQYF. The CDR3 DNA reads TGTGCCAGCAGTTCGGACAGGGGGATCACAACCTACGAGCAGTACTTC.

This clonotype was recorded a few times. V usage is TRBV28 and J usage is TRBJ2-6; possible D gene TRBD2, 5 bases. Trimming cost V 4 bases and J 1 base, with 14 bases left between them. The CDR3 runs 17 residues. CDR1 and CDR2 from the germline V gene are MDHEN and SYDVKM. DNA for the CDR3: TGTGCCAGCAGTTCGTACCTCACGGGGTCTGGGGCCAACGTCCTGACTTTC. Encoded protein: CASSSYLTGSGANVLTF. The whole variable domain, remainder taken from reference TRBV28 and TRBJ2-6, is DVKVTQSSRYLVKRTGEKVFLECVQDMDHENMFWYRQDPGLGLRLIYFSYDVKMKEKGDIPEGYSVSREKKERFSLILESASTNQTSMYLCASSSYLTGSGANVLTFGAGSRLTVL.

This clonotype was seen many times. The V call is TRBV5-1, the J call TRBJ2-5, with 8 bases that match TRBD2. Trimming took 5 bases from V and 0 from J; bases not matched to a gene: 3. Germline V gene lookup returns CDR1 SGHRS and CDR2 YFSETQ. The CDR3 consists of 14 residues. In DNA form, the CDR3 reads TGCGCCAGCAGTCCGCGGGGGGACCAAGAGACCCAGTACTTC. This sequence encodes CASSPRGDQETQYF.